These 8 T cell receptor beta chains were sequenced from one sample in a study of beta chain features in type 1 diabetes. Investigators reverse transcribed all isolated RNA, so they sequenced expressed TCRB transcripts. The repertoire was sequenced with immunoSEQ multiplex PCR; TCRdb's copy has only in-frame clones and lacks some. This sample carries about 220,000 clones, around 9.9% of them seen once, and the ten largest clones take roughly 1.4%. The sample was central memory CD4+ T cells from blood. The receptors were sampled from a man between 18 and 35 years old in good health.

DNA of the CDR3: TGTGCCATCAGAGGGACTGGGAACACTGAAGCTTTCTTT. It codes for CAIRGTGNTEAFF. The V call is TRBV10-3, the J call TRBJ1-1, with a tentative D call TRBD1 (5 bases). Germline V CDR1 and CDR2: ENHRY, SYGVKD. The V end was cut by 6 bases, the J end by 1 base, with 9 bases between. The CDR3 spans 13 residues.

This clone was observed a few times. The chain combines TRBV9 with TRBJ1-5; no reliable D call. The CDR3 has 13 amino acids. Looked up from germline, CDR1 is SGDLS and CDR2 is YYNGEE. The ends were cut back, 1 base at V and 8 bases at J, with 10 bases in the middle. CDR3 nucleotides: TGTGCCAGCAGCGTATCCGCTGAGGAGCCCCAGCATTTT. Protein: CASSVSAEEPQHF.

This clone was observed a handful of times. The V and J genes are TRBV5-4 and TRBJ2-5; D possibly corresponds to TRBD1 (6 bases). V was shortened by 0 bases and J by 4 bases, with 7 bases between the two germline ends. Germline V lookup: CDR1 SGHNT, CDR2 YYREEE (reference sequence). This CDR3 is 13 amino acids long. The CDR3 sequence: CASSLVGGETQYF. The CDR3 DNA reads TGTGCCAGCAGCTTGGTAGGGGGAGAGACCCAGTACTTC.

This clone was detected only a few times. V gene TRBV30 combines with J gene TRBJ2-2; 10 bases are shared with TRBD1. Germline loops: CDR1 GTSNPN, CDR2 SVGIG (reference sequence). Unmatched junction bases numbered 9, after V lost 3 bases and J lost 5 bases. The CDR3 has 16 amino acids. The CDR3 loop reads CAWRRPGQGLTGELFF. The CDR3 nucleotides are TGTGCCTGGAGGAGACCGGGACAGGGGTTAACCGGGGAGCTGTTTTTT.

This clone came up many times. This chain joins TRBV18 and TRBJ2-3; D perhaps matches TRBD1 (5 bases). Germline V gives CDR1 KGHSH, CDR2 LQKENI. Trimming left V 6 bases short and J 2 bases short, with 9 bases between. This CDR3 is built from 13 residues. The CDR3 loop reads CASSPGLTDTQYF. CDR3 nucleotides: TGTGCCAGCTCTCCAGGGCTCACAGATACGCAGTATTTT. Full variable domain (rest looked up from reference TRBV18 and TRBJ2-3): NAGVMQNPRHLVRRRGQEARLRCSPMKGHSHVYWYRQLPEEGLKFMVYLQKENIIDESGMPKERFSAEFPKEGPSILRIQQVVRGDSAAYFCASSPGLTDTQYFGPGTRLTVL.

Points on this clone: The sample carries other DNA sequences with the same CDR3. The CDR3 reads CSAIQGYEQYF. For the CDR3, the DNA is TGCAGTGCTATCCAGGGCTACGAGCAGTACTTC. The chain carries TRBV20-1 and TRBJ2-7, with D perhaps TRBD1 (5 bases). The germline V and J ends were trimmed by 4 bases and 3 bases, with 7 bases remaining between them. This CDR3 has 11 amino acids. Germline lookup yields CDR1 DFQATT and CDR2 SNEGSKA (reference sequence).

This clone was counted between two and nine times. The chain has TRBV7-2 and TRBJ2-3; tentatively, D is TRBD2 (5 bases). Germline-derived CDR1 and CDR2 are SGHTA and FQGNSA. The CDR3 runs 16 residues. V lost 1 base and J 3 bases, leaving 14 bases between the germline ends. The CDR3: CASSLGTSRETDTQYF. The CDR3 region has the DNA TGTGCCAGCAGCTTAGGGACGTCTAGGGAGACAGATACGCAGTATTTT.

This chain uses TRBV5-1 with TRBJ2-3; 11 bases line up with TRBD2. The CDR3 loop spans 16 amino acids. Germline V gene lookup returns CDR1 SGHRS and CDR2 YFSETQ. J lost 0 bases, V lost 0 bases, and 0 bases had no gene match. The CDR3 here is CASSLGLAGSTDTQYF. As DNA, the CDR3 is TGCGCCAGCAGCTTGGGACTAGCGGGAAGCACAGATACGCAGTATTTT.